The source of this T cell receptor (beta chain) is a study of blood T cell repertoires in COVID-19. The wider study: The origin of the acute and convalescent COVID-19 samples was the United States, Italy and Spain.

This clone is a singleton in its sample. The ends lost 4 bases at V and 5 bases at J; junction bases unmatched: 11. The germline CDR1 and CDR2 sequences are MNHEY and SMNVEV (reference sequence). The CDR3 length is 15 residues. Per the original methods: Reference gene primer amplification in the assay estimated nucleated cell counts. The table came from immunoSEQ multiplex PCR; TCRdb's copy has only in-frame clones and leaves some out. V, J and clone size were drawn from that table, and D and trimming were deduced from the DNA. Among roughly 290,000 clones, 80% to 90% were seen once, and the ten largest hold 3.5% to 4.5%. In terms of age and location, participants ranged from roughly 18 to 100 years and lived in about two dozen US areas. Cohorts were determined from participant-reported clinical history.

The sequencing sample was made of PBMCs or T cells enriched from blood (not recorded which). The chain employs TRBV27 and TRBJ2-7; 7 bases match TRBD2. The sequence derives from a woman in her 30s who had recovered from COVID-19. CDR3 coding DNA: TGTGCCAGCAGTTCTGATCCCACTAGCGTCGACGAGCAGTACTTC. Protein: CASSSDPTSVDEQYF.